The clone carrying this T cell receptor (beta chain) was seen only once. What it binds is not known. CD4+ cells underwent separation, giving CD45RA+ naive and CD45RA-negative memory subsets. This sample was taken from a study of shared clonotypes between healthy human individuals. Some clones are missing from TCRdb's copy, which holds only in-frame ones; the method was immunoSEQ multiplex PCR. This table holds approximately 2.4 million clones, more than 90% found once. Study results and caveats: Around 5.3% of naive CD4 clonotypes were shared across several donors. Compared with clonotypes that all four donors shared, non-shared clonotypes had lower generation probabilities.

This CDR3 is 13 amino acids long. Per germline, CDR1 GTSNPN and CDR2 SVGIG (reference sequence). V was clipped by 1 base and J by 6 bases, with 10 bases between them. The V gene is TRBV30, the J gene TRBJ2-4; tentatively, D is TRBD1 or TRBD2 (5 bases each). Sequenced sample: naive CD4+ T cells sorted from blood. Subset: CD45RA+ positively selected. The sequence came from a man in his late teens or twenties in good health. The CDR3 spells CAWSARDPNIQYF. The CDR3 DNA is TGTGCCTGGAGTGCCCGGGACCCAAACATTCAGTACTTC.